The clone carrying this T cell receptor beta chain was observed once. These data come from a study of blood T cells in healthy people across ages. CDR3 size: 15 residues. Trimming shortened V by 6 bases and J by 0 bases, and 12 bases separated the two germline ends. Germline CDR1 is MNHEY and CDR2 is SVGAGI. The authors ran a second PCR of about 7 to 11 cycles using a sample-barcoded 5' primer and a J-beta primer mix. TCRdb reprocessed the 5' RACE reads with MiXCR, giving one entry per CDR3 protein. The table shows fewer than 1 million distinct CDR3 sequences, with roughly 44% occurring only once. The chain uses TRBV6-5 and TRBJ2-1; maybe TRBD1 (6 bases). Material for sequencing was blood. This TCR derives from a man aged 55-75 years in good health. CDR3 DNA sequence: TGTGCCAGCAGAACCCAGGGGAGCTCCTACAATGAGCAGTTCTTC. Its protein is CASRTQGSSYNEQFF.